This T cell receptor beta chain originates from a study of identical twins. General observations from the study: Twins showed weaker excess sharing in their beta out-of-frame sequences.

Healthy Caucasians alone served as donors. Via MiXCR, TCRdb re-called the 5' RACE reads, giving one row per CDR3 protein. The repertoire has 450,000 or so distinct CDR3 sequences, around a sixth of them found once; the top ten carry 9.5% to 15%. This clonotype was picked up a small number of times. The antigen remains undetermined. The V gene's germline CDR1 is DFQATT and CDR2 SNEGSKA (reference sequence). This CDR3 has 13 residues. V lost 5 bases, J lost 8 bases, and 15 bases lay in between. V is TRBV20-1 and J is TRBJ1-4; the D is unclear. The TCR was taken from a man between 50 and 59 years old in good health. The sample was naive T cells sorted from blood. Here the CDR3 DNA reads TGCAGTGCTTGGAACCCGATTGGGGAAAAACTGTTTTTT. Translated, it gives CSAWNPIGEKLFF.